A single sample gave rise to the 10 T cell receptor beta chains below, sequenced in a study of neoadjuvant nivolumab and ipilimumab in lung cancer. Profiling relied on immunoSEQ multiplex PCR, and the TCRdb table lists in-frame clones only, not all of them. The sample lists about 18,000 clones; roughly 80% were seen once. The source material was tumor tissue, sampled after neoadjuvant nivolumab, alone or with ipilimumab, at or shortly before surgery. These TCRs come from an adult with non-small cell lung cancer.

The V gene is TRBV5-5, the J gene TRBJ2-1, with a possible D match to TRBD2 (6 bases). V lost 4 bases and J 12 bases, leaving 20 bases between the germline ends. In germline, CDR1 is SGHKS, CDR2 YYEKEE (reference sequence). The CDR3 runs to 14 residues. CDR3 protein: CASSPGTGVVGQFF. Here the CDR3 DNA reads TGTGCCAGCAGCCCCGGGACGGGGGTAGTGGGGCAGTTCTTC. The variable domain in full, completed from reference TRBV5-5 and TRBJ2-1, reads DAGVTQSPTHLIKTRGQQVTLRCSPISGHKSVSWYQQVLGQGPQFIFQYYEKEERGRGNFPDRFSARQFPNYSSELNVNALLLGDSALYLCASSPGTGVVGQFFGPGTRLTVL.

This chain links TRBV5-6 with TRBJ2-7; TRBD1 matches at 9 bases. Trimming removed 2 bases from V and 3 bases from J; junction bases left unmatched: 6. The CDR3 runs 15 residues. Germline V lookup: CDR1 SGHDT, CDR2 YYEEEE. The CDR3 DNA reads TGTGCCAGCAGCTTACCCGGGACAGGGCGCTACGAGCAGTACTTC. This gives the protein CASSLPGTGRYEQYF.

This chain connects TRBV15 to TRBJ1-1; D is perhaps TRBD1 (5 bases). The germline V gene encodes CDR1 LNHNV and CDR2 YYDKDF (reference sequence). The CDR3 runs 14 residues. With 2 bases removed from V and 1 base from J, the gap between germline ends came to 8 bases. The CDR3 coding sequence is TGTGCCACCAGCAGAAGACAGAGGAACACTGAAGCTTTCTTT. This encodes CATSRRQRNTEAFF.

V and J are TRBV7-9 and TRBJ2-1; TRBD2 matches at 8 bases. V trimming: 2 bases; J trimming: 2 bases; junction bases outside the gene matches: 2. Germline CDR1 is SEHNR and CDR2 is FQNEAQ (reference sequence). This CDR3 is 15 amino acids long. The CDR3 is CASSLLAGPYNEQFF. The CDR3 nucleotides read TGTGCCAGCAGCTTATTAGCGGGGCCCTACAATGAGCAGTTCTTC. The whole variable domain, remainder taken from reference TRBV7-9 and TRBJ2-1, is DTGVSQNPRHKITKRGQNVTFRCDPISEHNRLYWYRQTLGQGPEFLTYFQNEAQLEKSRLLSDRFSAERPKGSFSTLEIQRTEQGDSAMYLCASSLLAGPYNEQFFGPGTRLTVL.

The chain uses TRBV5-1 and TRBJ2-3; D unclear. The CDR3 totals 12 residues. V dropped 5 bases and J dropped 0 bases, with 4 bases sitting between them. Germline V CDR1 and CDR2: SGHRS, YFSETQ. CDR3 sequence (DNA): TGCGCCAGCAGTGAGAGCACAGATACGCAGTATTTT. This sequence encodes CASSESTDTQYF.

This rearrangement joins TRBV6-1 to TRBJ1-6, with D perhaps TRBD1 (5 bases). CDR3 size: 13 residues. Germline CDR1 MNHNS, CDR2 SASEGT. Trimming cost V 7 bases and J 7 bases, with 11 bases left between them. The CDR3 region has the DNA TGTGCCAGCACCTGGGGGAAGAATTCACCCCTCCACTTT. It translates to CASTWGKNSPLHF.

J is TRBJ2-7 and V is TRBV6-5, with a weak D call TRBD2 (5 bases). Trimming stripped 3 bases from V and 2 bases from J, with 14 bases between. Germline values: CDR1 MNHEY, CDR2 SVGAGI. The CDR3 has 15 amino acids. CDR3 in DNA: TGTGCCAGCAGTTATTCGGTCGGACTTCCCTACGAGCAGTACTTC. Its protein product is CASSYSVGLPYEQYF.

The gene calls are TRBV7-9 and TRBJ1-2, with 7 bases matching TRBD1. Germline assignment: CDR1 SEHNR and CDR2 FQNEAQ (reference sequence). V trimming: 1 base; J trimming: 5 bases; junction bases outside the gene matches: 7. The CDR3 runs 15 residues. The DNA for the CDR3 is TGTGCCAGCAGCTTAGGGGAACAGGGGCCTTATGGCTACACCTTC. It specifies CASSLGEQGPYGYTF.

V gene TRBV9 combines with J gene TRBJ1-2; D gene unclear. CDR1 and CDR2 (germline): SGDLS, YYNGEE. The CDR3 runs 14 residues. Between the trimmed V and J ends, which lost 4 bases and 0 bases, there was a span of 10 bases. The CDR3 spells CASSLDGANYGYTF. As DNA, the CDR3 is TGTGCCAGCAGCCTGGACGGGGCTAACTATGGCTACACCTTC.

V usage is TRBV11-2 and J usage is TRBJ1-6; D is unclear. The CDR3 covers 14 residues. Per germline, CDR1 SGHAT and CDR2 FQNNGV. V shed 0 bases and J shed 7 bases, with 7 bases lying between them. CDR3 sequence: CASSLERSNSPLHF. The CDR3 DNA is TGTGCCAGCAGCTTAGAGCGGAGCAATTCACCCCTCCACTTT.